What follows is one T cell receptor beta chain and its context. The identical CDR3 is also encoded by other nucleotide sequences in the sample. Only in-frame clones appear in the TCRdb table, and some are missing; sequencing was by immunoSEQ multiplex PCR. Of approximately 190,000 clones listed, 80% are singletons. The entry originates in a study of blood T cell repertoires in COVID-19. This clonotype originated in a man aged 55-75 years with acute or convalescent COVID-19. Input material: peripheral blood.

CDR3 residues: CASSLVGRGPDTQYF. CDR3 bases: TGCGCCAGCAGCTTGGTCGGGCGAGGGCCAGATACGCAGTATTTT. The rearrangement joins TRBV5-1 to TRBJ2-3; maybe TRBD2 (5 bases). The CDR3 totals 15 residues. Trimming cost V 0 bases and J 4 bases, with 12 bases left between them. The germline gives CDR1 SGHRS, CDR2 YFSETQ.